This TCR beta chain emerged from a study of cytomegalovirus exposure and HLA in healthy donors. Germline V gene lookup returns CDR1 ENHRY and CDR2 SYGVKD. The CDR3 runs 15 residues. V was clipped by 4 bases and J by 2 bases; unmatched bases: 4. PCR primers comprised 60 Vbeta and 13 Jbeta primers. The protocol was immunoSEQ multiplex PCR, while the TCRdb copy is restricted to in-frame clones and leaves out a portion. The data contain roughly 90,000 clones, roughly 70% of them singletons. The receptor was isolated from a man aged 25-40 years in good health and CMV-seropositive. V usage is TRBV10-3 and J usage is TRBJ2-7; 11 nucleotides match TRBD2. The specimen sequenced was PBMCs. The CDR3 reads CAISATSGGTYEQYF. CDR3 coding DNA: TGTGCCATCAGTGCCACTAGCGGGGGAACCTACGAGCAGTACTTC.